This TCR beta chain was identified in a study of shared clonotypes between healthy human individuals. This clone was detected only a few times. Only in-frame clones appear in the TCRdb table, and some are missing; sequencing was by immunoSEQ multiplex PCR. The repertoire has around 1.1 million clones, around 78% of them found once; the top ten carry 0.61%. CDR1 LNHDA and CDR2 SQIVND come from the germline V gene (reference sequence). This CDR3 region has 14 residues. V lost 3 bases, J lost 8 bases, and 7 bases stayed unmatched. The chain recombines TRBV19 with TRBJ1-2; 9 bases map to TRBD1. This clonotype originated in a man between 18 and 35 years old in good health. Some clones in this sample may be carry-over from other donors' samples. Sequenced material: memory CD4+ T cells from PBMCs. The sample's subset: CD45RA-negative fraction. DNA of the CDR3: TGTGCCAGTAGTATGGTTGGGACAGGGAACGGCTACACCTTC. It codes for CASSMVGTGNGYTF.